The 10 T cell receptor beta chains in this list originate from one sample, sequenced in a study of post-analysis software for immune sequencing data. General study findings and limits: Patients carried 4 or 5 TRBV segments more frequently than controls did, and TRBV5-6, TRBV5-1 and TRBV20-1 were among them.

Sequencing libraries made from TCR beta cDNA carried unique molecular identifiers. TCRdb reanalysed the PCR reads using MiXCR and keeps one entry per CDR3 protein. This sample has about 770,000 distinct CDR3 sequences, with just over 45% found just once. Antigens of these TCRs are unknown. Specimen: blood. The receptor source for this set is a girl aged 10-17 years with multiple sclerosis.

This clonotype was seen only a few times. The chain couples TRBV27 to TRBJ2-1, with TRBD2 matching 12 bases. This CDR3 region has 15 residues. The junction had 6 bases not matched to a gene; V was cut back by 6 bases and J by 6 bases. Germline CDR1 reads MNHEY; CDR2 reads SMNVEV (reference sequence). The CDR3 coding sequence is TGTGCCAGCAGCCCGACTAGCGGGAGTACCAATGAGCAGTTCTTC. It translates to CASSPTSGSTNEQFF.

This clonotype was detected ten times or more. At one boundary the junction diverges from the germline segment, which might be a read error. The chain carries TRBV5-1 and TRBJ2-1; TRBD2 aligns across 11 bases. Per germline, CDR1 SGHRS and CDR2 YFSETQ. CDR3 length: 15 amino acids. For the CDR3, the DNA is TGTGCCAGCAGCCCGGGACTAGCGGCCTACAATGAGCAGTTCTTC. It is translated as CASSPGLAAYNEQFF.

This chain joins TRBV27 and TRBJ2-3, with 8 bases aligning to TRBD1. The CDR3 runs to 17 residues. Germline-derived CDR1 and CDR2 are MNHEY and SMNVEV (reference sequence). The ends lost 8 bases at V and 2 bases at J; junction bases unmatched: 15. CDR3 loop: CASASVRTGSNTDTQYF. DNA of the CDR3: TGTGCCAGCGCTTCCGTCCGGACAGGGTCGAACACAGATACGCAGTATTTT.

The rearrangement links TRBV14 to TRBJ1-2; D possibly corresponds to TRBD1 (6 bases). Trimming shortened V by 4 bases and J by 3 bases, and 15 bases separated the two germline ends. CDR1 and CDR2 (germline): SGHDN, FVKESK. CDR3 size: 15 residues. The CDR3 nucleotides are TGTGCCAGCAGCCTACCGGGACACCTGGACTATGGCTACACCTTC. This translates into CASSLPGHLDYGYTF.

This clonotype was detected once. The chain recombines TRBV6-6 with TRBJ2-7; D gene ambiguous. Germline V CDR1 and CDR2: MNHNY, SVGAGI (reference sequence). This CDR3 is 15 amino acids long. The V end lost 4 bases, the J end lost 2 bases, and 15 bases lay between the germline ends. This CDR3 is CASSSRDKDPYEQYF. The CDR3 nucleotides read TGTGCCAGCAGTTCGCGTGACAAGGATCCCTACGAGCAGTACTTC.

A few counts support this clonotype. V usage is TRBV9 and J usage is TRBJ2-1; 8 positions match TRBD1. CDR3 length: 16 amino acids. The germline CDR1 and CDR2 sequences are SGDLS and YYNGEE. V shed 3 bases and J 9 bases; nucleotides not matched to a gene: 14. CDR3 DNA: TGTGCCAGCAGCGCCCAGACAGGGGCCGATTTTATTGAGCAGTTCTTC. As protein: CASSAQTGADFIEQFF. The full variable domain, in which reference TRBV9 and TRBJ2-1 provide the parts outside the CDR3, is DSGVTQTPKHLITATGQRVTLRCSPRSGDLSVYWYQQSLDQGLQFLIQYYNGEERAKGNILERFSAQQFPDLHSELNLSSLELGDSALYFCASSAQTGADFIEQFFGPGTRLTVL.

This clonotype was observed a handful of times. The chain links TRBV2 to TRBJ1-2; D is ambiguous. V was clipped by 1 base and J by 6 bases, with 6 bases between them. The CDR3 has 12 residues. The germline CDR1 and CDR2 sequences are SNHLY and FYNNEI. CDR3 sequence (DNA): TGTGCCAGCAGTGAAGTCAGGCATGGCTACACCTTC. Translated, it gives CASSEVRHGYTF.

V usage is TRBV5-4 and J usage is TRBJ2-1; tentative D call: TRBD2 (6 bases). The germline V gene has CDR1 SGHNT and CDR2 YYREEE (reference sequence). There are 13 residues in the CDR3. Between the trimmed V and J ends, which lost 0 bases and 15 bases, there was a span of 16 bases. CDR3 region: CASSLGSEGGWFF. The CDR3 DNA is TGTGCCAGCAGCTTGGGGTCCGAGGGAGGATGGTTCTTC.

CDR3 coding DNA: TGTGCCAGCACCCCTAGTTATCCAGAGACCCAGTACTTC. It encodes CASTPSYPETQYF. This sequence joins TRBV7-9 and TRBJ2-5; no firm D call. This CDR3 has 13 amino acids. The germline CDR1 and CDR2 sequences are SEHNR and FQNEAQ (reference sequence). Trimming cost V 7 bases and J 4 bases, with 13 bases left between them.

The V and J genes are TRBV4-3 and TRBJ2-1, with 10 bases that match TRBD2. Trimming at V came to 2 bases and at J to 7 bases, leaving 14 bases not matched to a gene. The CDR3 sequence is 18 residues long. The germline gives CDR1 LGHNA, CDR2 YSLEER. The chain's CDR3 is CASSQRSGRAPGGNEQFF. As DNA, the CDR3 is TGCGCCAGCAGCCAAAGAAGCGGGAGGGCCCCGGGGGGTAATGAGCAGTTCTTC.